This T cell receptor (beta chain) was found in a study of T cells in Graves' hyperthyroidism and ophthalmopathy. Lactation, pregnancy, other autoimmune disease or uncontrolled infection led to exclusion of patients. It was 10 ml of fresh peripheral blood that supplied the PBMCs. Researchers took RNA transcripts and amplified the TCR beta CDR3 regions from them. The primer set for the first-round RT-PCR of the TCR CDR3 was HTBI. TCRdb independently ran MiXCR on the multiplex PCR reads; one entry per CDR3 protein. The table lists approximately 430,000 distinct CDR3 sequences, approximately 14% of them singletons. Regarding the study as a whole: Most thyroid clonotypes expanded above 0.001 were also detected in blood.

After removal of 1 base from V and 2 bases from J, the junction contained 5 bases not matched to a gene. The germline V gene has CDR1 DFQATT and CDR2 SNEGSKA (reference sequence). This CDR3 has 15 amino acids. This clonotype showed up many times. The antigen is not known. The sequence was collected from a woman under 30 with Graves' hyperthyroidism. Sequenced sample: blood. V and J are TRBV20-1 and TRBJ1-1, with TRBD1 matching over 9 bases. The CDR3 here is CSARAETGGNTEAFF. CDR3 DNA sequence: TGCAGTGCTAGAGCTGAGACAGGGGGAAACACTGAAGCTTTCTTT.